The 27 T cell receptor beta chains listed next were all sequenced from one sample in a study of beta chain features in type 1 diabetes. Notes on the study in general: Significant though moderate, a shortening of TCRB CDR3s appeared in all four CD4+ subsets of Type 1 diabetes patients.

No antigen has been assigned to these receptors. Isolated RNA was reverse transcribed in full, so expressed TCRB transcripts were sequenced. Repertoires were generated with immunoSEQ multiplex PCR, while TCRdb's copy carries only in-frame clones and drops some. The top ten clones hold about 0.016% of a sample with a few hundred thousand clones, approximately 13% of them seen once. Material for sequencing was naive CD4+ T cells from blood. The receptors come from a woman aged 18-35 years with type 1 diabetes.

This clone was picked up a small number of times. V usage is TRBV7-2 and J usage is TRBJ2-1; D is unclear. The CDR3 spans 18 residues. V shed 1 base and J shed 6 bases, with 22 bases lying between them. The germline gives CDR1 SGHTA, CDR2 FQGNSA. Here the CDR3 DNA reads TGTGCCAGCAGCTTAGGGAAGGCGGTCTGGCGATCCCTCAATGAGCAGTTCTTC. This sequence encodes CASSLGKAVWRSLNEQFF. The full variable domain, in which reference TRBV7-2 and TRBJ2-1 provide the parts outside the CDR3, is GAGVSQSPSNKVTEKGKDVELRCDPISGHTALYWYRQSLGQGLEFLIYFQGNSAPDKSGLPSDRFSAERTGGSVSTLTIQRTQQEDSAVYLCASSLGKAVWRSLNEQFFGPGTRLTVL.

V gene TRBV29-1 combines with J gene TRBJ2-2, with a tentative D call TRBD2 (6 bases). There are 14 residues in the CDR3. From germline, CDR1 is SQVTM and CDR2 ANQGSEA. Trimming pared 4 bases from V and 0 bases from J, leaving 9 bases between. This CDR3 reads CSVAWGANTGELFF. CDR3 nucleotides: TGCAGCGTTGCCTGGGGGGCGAACACCGGGGAGCTGTTTTTT.

This clone was seen once. The chain couples TRBV10-3 to TRBJ2-1; D is perhaps TRBD2 (5 bases). CDR3 length: 14 amino acids. With 4 bases removed from V and 7 bases from J, the gap between germline ends came to 14 bases. Per germline, CDR1 ENHRY and CDR2 SYGVKD. The CDR3 region has the DNA TGTGCCATCAGTGCCGGGGAAGGGAGAAATGAGCAGTTCTTC. It encodes CAISAGEGRNEQFF.

This clone showed up just a few times. The chain joins TRBV19 to TRBJ1-2, with 7 bases matching TRBD1. Germline V gene sequence: CDR1 LNHDA, CDR2 SQIVND (reference sequence). The junction had 9 bases not matched to a gene; V was cut back by 7 bases and J by 4 bases. This CDR3 spans 14 amino acids. This CDR3 reads CASTDPPGGYGYTF. The CDR3 DNA reads as TGTGCCAGTACCGACCCGCCAGGGGGCTATGGCTACACCTTC.

This clone was detected only a few times. The chain couples TRBV30 to TRBJ2-1; TRBD2 matches at 8 bases. The germline V gene encodes CDR1 GTSNPN and CDR2 SVGIG (reference sequence). The V segment lost 2 bases and the J segment 4 bases; nucleotides outside the gene matches: 4. The CDR3 runs to 14 residues. CDR3 sequence: CAWSRSGGYNEQFF. The DNA of the CDR3 is TGTGCCTGGAGTCGGAGCGGGGGTTACAATGAGCAGTTCTTC.

This clone was observed once. The chain couples TRBV9 to TRBJ2-1; TRBD2 matches at 11 bases. The CDR3 consists of 19 residues. Looked up from germline, CDR1 is SGDLS and CDR2 is YYNGEE. V shed 0 bases, J shed 9 bases, and the junction held 17 bases outside the gene matches. The CDR3 reads CASSVAGTSGRRADGEQFF. The DNA of the CDR3 is TGTGCCAGCAGCGTAGCCGGGACTAGCGGACGCAGAGCGGATGGTGAGCAGTTCTTC.

V gene TRBV27 combines with J gene TRBJ2-5, with D possibly matching TRBD2 (6 bases). This CDR3 is built from 15 residues. Per the germline V gene, CDR1 is MNHEY and CDR2 is SMNVEV (reference sequence). Trimming left V 4 bases short and J 5 bases short, with 17 bases between. This CDR3 reads CASSSAGRRWETQYF. Here the CDR3 DNA reads TGTGCCAGCAGTTCGGCGGGACGAAGGTGGGAGACCCAGTACTTC.

The chain joins TRBV27 to TRBJ2-7, with TRBD2 matching 13 bases. J lost 4 bases, V lost 5 bases, and 5 bases had no gene match. The length of the CDR3 is 15 residues. Germline values: CDR1 MNHEY, CDR2 SMNVEV (reference sequence). The CDR3 protein is CASSLGTSGKYEQYF. The CDR3 nucleotides are TGTGCCAGCAGTCTCGGGACTAGCGGGAAGTACGAGCAGTACTTC.

CDR3 residues: CASSLSGNNEQFF. The DNA for the CDR3 is TGTGCCAGCAGCTTAAGCGGAAACAATGAGCAGTTCTTC. V gene TRBV11-2 combines with J gene TRBJ2-1; the D gene is possibly TRBD2 (5 bases). Germline assignment: CDR1 SGHAT and CDR2 FQNNGV. V gave up 2 bases and J gave up 5 bases, with 7 bases separating them. The length of the CDR3 is 13 residues.

Only a few counts were recorded for this clone. V usage is TRBV18 and J usage is TRBJ2-7; D remains unclear. V was pared by 0 bases and J by 2 bases, with 14 bases between. Germline assignment: CDR1 KGHSH and CDR2 LQKENI. The CDR3 consists of 16 residues. CDR3 nucleotide sequence: TGTGCCAGCTCACCACCCTCCGACACCCTCACCTACGAGCAGTACTTC. Its protein product is CASSPPSDTLTYEQYF.

Concerning this clone itself: The same CDR3 can be traced to other DNA sequences in this sample. The chain carries TRBV30 and TRBJ1-2; D is unresolved. Germline V gene data show CDR1 as GTSNPN and CDR2 as SVGIG (reference sequence). This CDR3 spans 12 amino acids. V lost 1 base and J lost 7, with 10 bases in between. CDR3 coding DNA: TGTGCCTGGAGTGCCCGATCCGGTGGCTACACCTTC. It is translated as CAWSARSGGYTF.

Only a few counts were recorded for this clone. This chain uses TRBV19 with TRBJ2-3; 7 bases agree with TRBD2. CDR1 is LNHDA and CDR2 is SQIVND in the germline V gene (reference sequence). Losses at the gene ends were 5 bases for V and 5 bases for J; bases not matched to a gene: 7. This CDR3 has 14 residues. This CDR3 is CASSQLARGDTQYF. The CDR3 DNA follows: TGTGCCAGTAGTCAACTAGCGCGCGGAGATACGCAGTATTTT.

This clone was found a few times. The V gene is TRBV18, the J gene TRBJ2-1; TRBD2 matches at 12 bases. This CDR3 region has 16 residues. Per the germline V gene, CDR1 is KGHSH and CDR2 is LQKENI. With 5 bases clipped from V and 4 bases from J, the junction kept 6 bases outside the gene matches. CDR3 sequence: CASSSSLAGGYNEQFF. The CDR3 bases are TGTGCCAGCTCATCTTCACTAGCGGGAGGATACAATGAGCAGTTCTTC.

The sample holds a few counts of this clone. This chain links TRBV18 with TRBJ1-2; TRBD1 is a possible D gene (5 bases). This CDR3 has 13 amino acids. V gave up 2 bases and J gave up 5 bases, with 9 bases separating them. From germline, CDR1 is KGHSH and CDR2 LQKENI. CDR3 nucleotide sequence: TGTGCCAGCTCACCAGCCAGGGAATATGGCTACACCTTC. Its protein is CASSPAREYGYTF.

This clone was seen a handful of times. The CDR3 coding sequence is TGTGCCTGGAGCTGGGGACAGGGCACTTATAGCAATCAGCCCCAGCATTTT. Protein sequence: CAWSWGQGTYSNQPQHF. The gene calls are TRBV30 and TRBJ1-5; TRBD1 aligns across 9 bases. V shed 3 bases, J shed 0 bases, and the junction held 9 bases outside the gene matches. The CDR3 is 17 residues long. Germline V gene data show CDR1 as GTSNPN and CDR2 as SVGIG (reference sequence). Looking up the rest from reference TRBV30 and TRBJ1-5 gives the full variable domain: SQTIHQWPATLVQPVGSPLSLECTVEGTSNPNLYWYRQAAGRGLQLLFYSVGIGQISSEVPQNLSASRPQDRQFILSSKKLLLSDSGFYLCAWSWGQGTYSNQPQHFGDGTRLSIL.

The chain combines TRBV5-1 with TRBJ1-1; 11 nucleotides line up with TRBD1. Per germline, CDR1 SGHRS and CDR2 YFSETQ. V was pared by 3 bases and J by 5 bases, with 6 bases of the junction left unmatched. This CDR3 is built from 15 residues. The CDR3, as DNA: TGCGCCAGCAGCTGGACAGGGGGCCTTCGGACTGAAGCTTTCTTT. Translation: CASSWTGGLRTEAFF. Looking up the rest from reference TRBV5-1 and TRBJ1-1 gives the full variable domain: KAGVTQTPRYLIKTRGQQVTLSCSPISGHRSVSWYQQTPGQGLQFLFEYFSETQRNKGNFPGRFSGRQFSNSRSEMNVSTLELGDSALYLCASSWTGGLRTEAFFGQGTRLTVV.

This clone was recorded a few times. The chain joins TRBV7-9 to TRBJ2-7; 9 bases are a match to TRBD1. V was pared by 2 bases and J by 4 bases, with 3 bases of the junction left unmatched. The CDR3 contains 14 residues. The germline V gene encodes CDR1 SEHNR and CDR2 FQNEAQ (reference sequence). CDR3 nucleotide sequence: TGTGCCAGCAGCTTACCGGGACAGGGTTACGAGCAGTACTTC. It codes for CASSLPGQGYEQYF.

The chain employs TRBV15 and TRBJ1-5; TRBD1 agrees at 7 bases. Germline V gene lookup returns CDR1 LNHNV and CDR2 YYDKDF (reference sequence). CDR3 length: 16 residues. Trimming cost V 3 bases and J 4 bases; bases outside gene matches: 9. In DNA, the CDR3 is TGTGCCACCAGCAGGGGGTGGGCAGGGGGGAATCAGCCCCAGCATTTT. Its protein product is CATSRGWAGGNQPQHF.

The J gene is TRBJ2-5, the V gene TRBV19; D perhaps matches TRBD2 (5 bases). The V gene lost 4 bases and the J gene lost 5 bases, with 20 bases spanning the gap. CDR1 and CDR2 (germline): LNHDA, SQIVND (reference sequence). The CDR3 runs 16 residues. The CDR3 is CASSTSTPASWETQYF. For the CDR3, the DNA is TGTGCCAGTAGTACTTCAACCCCGGCTAGCTGGGAGACCCAGTACTTC.

This clone showed up just a few times. V and J are TRBV16 and TRBJ2-7; a weak D match, TRBD1 (6 bases). The V gene lost 4 bases and the J gene lost 4 bases, with 8 bases spanning the gap. Germline loops: CDR1 KGHSY, CDR2 FQNENV. The CDR3 covers 12 residues. Written as DNA, the CDR3 is TGTGCCAGCAGCCCCCAGGGGTACGAGCAGTACTTC. Its translation is CASSPQGYEQYF.

This clone was seen more than once but under ten times. The chain joins TRBV7-2 to TRBJ1-2; 11 bases line up with TRBD1. The V gene's germline CDR1 is SGHTA and CDR2 FQGNSA. The CDR3 runs 14 residues. Trimming removed 5 bases from V and 6 bases from J; junction bases left unmatched: 5. CDR3 bases: TGTGCCAGCAGCGGGGACAGGGGGATGGATGGCTACACCTTC. This gives the protein CASSGDRGMDGYTF.

The rearrangement uses TRBV30 and TRBJ1-2, with a possible D match to TRBD1 (6 bases). The germline CDR1 and CDR2 sequences are GTSNPN and SVGIG (reference sequence). CDR3 length equals 14 residues. V was clipped by 2 bases and J by 8 bases, with 18 bases between them. In DNA, the CDR3 is TGTGCCTGGAGTATGGGGGCCCCTTTGGGGGGCTACACCTTC. Translation gives CAWSMGAPLGGYTF.

This chain joins TRBV25-1 and TRBJ2-1; 8 bases match TRBD1. Trimming at V came to 4 bases and at J to 1 base, leaving 12 bases not matched to a gene. The CDR3 length is 18 residues. Germline CDR1 MGHDK, CDR2 SYGVNS. The CDR3 protein is CASSGRGRPVNSYNEQFF. The CDR3 bases are TGTGCCAGCAGTGGCAGGGGGCGCCCTGTAAATTCCTACAATGAGCAGTTCTTC.

This clone was recorded a few times. The gene calls are TRBV30 and TRBJ2-1; 7 bases fit TRBD2. Germline CDR1 and CDR2: GTSNPN and SVGIG (reference sequence). The J segment lost 9 bases and the V segment lost 2 bases, leaving 7 bases of the junction unmatched. The CDR3 extends over 13 amino acids. The DNA for the CDR3 is TGTGCCTGGAGTTTGGCGGGAGTGGGTGAGCAGTTCTTC. Its protein product is CAWSLAGVGEQFF.

A few counts support this clone. This rearrangement joins TRBV7-3 to TRBJ2-1; a weak D match, TRBD1 (5 bases). Trimming shortened V by 4 bases and J by 4 bases, and 8 bases separated the two germline ends. The CDR3 runs to 13 residues. Germline CDR1 reads SGHTA; CDR2 reads FQGTGA. The CDR3 nucleotides read TGTGCCAGCAGCTCAGGACATTACAATGAGCAGTTCTTC. Translation gives CASSSGHYNEQFF.

The sample holds a few counts of this clone. The rearrangement uses TRBV28 and TRBJ1-1; no definite D call. Germline-derived CDR1 and CDR2 are MDHEN and SYDVKM. CDR3 length: 15 residues. V lost 8 bases and J 1 base, leaving 17 bases between the germline ends. CDR3 loop: CASCPAAGPNTEAFF. DNA for the CDR3: TGTGCCAGCTGCCCCGCGGCGGGCCCGAACACTGAAGCTTTCTTT.

The sample holds a few counts of this clone. This chain connects TRBV29-1 to TRBJ2-1; 10 bases align to TRBD2. The V gene's germline CDR1 is SQVTM and CDR2 ANQGSEA. J gave up 4 bases and V 5 bases, and 8 bases lay outside the gene matches. CDR3 length: 15 amino acids. CDR3 sequence: CSVRNGLAVYNEQFF. CDR3 sequence (DNA): TGCAGCGTTAGAAATGGACTAGCGGTTTACAATGAGCAGTTCTTC.